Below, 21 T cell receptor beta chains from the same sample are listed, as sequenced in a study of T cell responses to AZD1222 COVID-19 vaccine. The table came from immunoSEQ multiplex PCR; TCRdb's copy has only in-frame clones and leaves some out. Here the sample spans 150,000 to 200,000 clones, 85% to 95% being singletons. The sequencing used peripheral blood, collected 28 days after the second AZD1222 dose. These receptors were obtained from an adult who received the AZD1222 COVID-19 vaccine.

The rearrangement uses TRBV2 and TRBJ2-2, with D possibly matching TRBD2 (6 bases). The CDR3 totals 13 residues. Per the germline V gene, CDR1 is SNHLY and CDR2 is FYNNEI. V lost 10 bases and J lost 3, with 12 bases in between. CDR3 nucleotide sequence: TGTGCCACCTCGGAGGGCTACACCGGGGAGCTGTTTTTT. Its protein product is CATSEGYTGELFF.

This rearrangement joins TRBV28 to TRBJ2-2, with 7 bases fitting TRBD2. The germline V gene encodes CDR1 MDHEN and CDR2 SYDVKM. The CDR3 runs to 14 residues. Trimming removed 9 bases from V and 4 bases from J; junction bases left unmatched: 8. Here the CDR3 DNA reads TGTGCCAGTGGGGGGGGACTCGGCACCGGGGAGCTGTTTTTT. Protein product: CASGGGLGTGELFF.

The CDR3 region is CASRMSGDYNEQFF. CDR3 DNA: TGTGCCAGCAGAATGAGCGGGGATTACAATGAGCAGTTCTTC. The chain carries TRBV27 and TRBJ2-1; 7 bases map to TRBD2. In germline, CDR1 is MNHEY, CDR2 SMNVEV (reference sequence). V trimming: 6 bases; J trimming: 4 bases; junction bases outside the gene matches: 6. There are 14 residues in the CDR3.

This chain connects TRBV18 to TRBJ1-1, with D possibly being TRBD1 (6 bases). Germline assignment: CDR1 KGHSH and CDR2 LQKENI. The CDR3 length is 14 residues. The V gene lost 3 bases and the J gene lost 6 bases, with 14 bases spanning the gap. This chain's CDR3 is CASSPRGWGAEAFF. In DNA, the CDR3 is TGTGCCAGCTCACCCAGGGGATGGGGCGCTGAAGCTTTCTTT.

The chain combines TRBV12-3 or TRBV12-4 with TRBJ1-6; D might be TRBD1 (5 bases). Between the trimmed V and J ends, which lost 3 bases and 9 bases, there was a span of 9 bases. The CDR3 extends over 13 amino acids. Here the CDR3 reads CASSFFQGSPLHF. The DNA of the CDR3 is TGTGCCAGCAGTTTTTTCCAGGGTTCACCCCTCCACTTT.

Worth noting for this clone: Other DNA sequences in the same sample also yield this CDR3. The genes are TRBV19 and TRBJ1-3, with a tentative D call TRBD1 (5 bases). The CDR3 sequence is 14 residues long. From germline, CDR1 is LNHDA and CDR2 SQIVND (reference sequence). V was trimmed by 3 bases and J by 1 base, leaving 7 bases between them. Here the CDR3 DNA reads TGTGCCAGTAGTATTGGGGGATCTGGAAACACCATATATTTT. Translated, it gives CASSIGGSGNTIYF.

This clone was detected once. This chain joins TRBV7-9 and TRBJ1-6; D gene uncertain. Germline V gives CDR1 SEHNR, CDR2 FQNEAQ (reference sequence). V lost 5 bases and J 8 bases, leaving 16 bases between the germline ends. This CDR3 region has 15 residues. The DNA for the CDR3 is TGTGCCAGCAGCCTCGGAGCAGAAACGGATTCACCCCTCCACTTT. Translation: CASSLGAETDSPLHF.

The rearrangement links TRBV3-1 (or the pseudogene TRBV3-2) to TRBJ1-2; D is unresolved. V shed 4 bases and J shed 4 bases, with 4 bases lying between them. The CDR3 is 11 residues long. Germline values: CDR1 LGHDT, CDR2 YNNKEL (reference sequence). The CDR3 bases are TGTGCCAGCAGCCTAAGCTATGGCTACACCTTC. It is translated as CASSLSYGYTF.

CDR3 nucleotide sequence: TGTGCCAGCAGCCCGCCCCAGCGGGGGCCCGACACAGATACGCAGTATTTT. It encodes CASSPPQRGPDTDTQYF. The chain is built from TRBV9 and TRBJ2-3, with 8 bases matching TRBD2. CDR1 and CDR2 (germline): SGDLS, YYNGEE. V trimming: 4 bases; J trimming: 2 bases; junction bases outside the gene matches: 12. The CDR3 has 17 amino acids.

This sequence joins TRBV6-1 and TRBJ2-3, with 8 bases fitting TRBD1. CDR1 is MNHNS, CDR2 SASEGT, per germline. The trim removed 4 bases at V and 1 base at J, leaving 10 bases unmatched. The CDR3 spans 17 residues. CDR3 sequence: CASSGGQGGLRTDTQYF. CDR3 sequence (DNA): TGTGCCAGCAGTGGAGGACAGGGAGGACTTCGCACAGATACGCAGTATTTT.

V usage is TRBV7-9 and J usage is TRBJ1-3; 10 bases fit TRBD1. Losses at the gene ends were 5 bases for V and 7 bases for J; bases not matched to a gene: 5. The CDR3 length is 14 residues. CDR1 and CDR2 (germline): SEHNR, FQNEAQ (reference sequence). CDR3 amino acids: CASSRGQGKNTIYF. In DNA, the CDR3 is TGTGCCAGCAGCCGGGGACAGGGGAAGAACACCATATATTTT. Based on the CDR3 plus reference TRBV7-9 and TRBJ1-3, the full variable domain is DTGVSQNPRHKITKRGQNVTFRCDPISEHNRLYWYRQTLGQGPEFLTYFQNEAQLEKSRLLSDRFSAERPKGSFSTLEIQRTEQGDSAMYLCASSRGQGKNTIYFGEGSWLTVV.

The CDR3 nucleotides read TGTGCCAGCAGTGAGACAGGGTACTCACCCCTCCACTTT. Protein sequence: CASSETGYSPLHF. This chain connects TRBV25-1 to TRBJ1-6, with TRBD1 identical over 7 bases. CDR1 and CDR2 from the germline V gene are MGHDK and SYGVNS. The CDR3 has 13 amino acids. The ends lost 3 bases at V and 10 bases at J; junction bases unmatched: 3.

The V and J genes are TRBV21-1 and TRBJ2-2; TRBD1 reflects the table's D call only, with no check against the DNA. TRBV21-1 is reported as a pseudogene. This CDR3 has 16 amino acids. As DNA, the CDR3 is TGTGCCAGCAGCAAAGTTGGGACAGGGGGCCCCGGGGAGCTGTTTTTT. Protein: CASSKVGTGGPGELFF.

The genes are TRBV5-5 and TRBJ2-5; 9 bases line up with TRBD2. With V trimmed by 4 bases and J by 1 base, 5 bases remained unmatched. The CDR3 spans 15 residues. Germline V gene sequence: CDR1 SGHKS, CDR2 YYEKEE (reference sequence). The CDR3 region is CASSVQTSGQETQYF. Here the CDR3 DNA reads TGTGCCAGCAGCGTTCAGACTAGCGGCCAAGAGACCCAGTACTTC. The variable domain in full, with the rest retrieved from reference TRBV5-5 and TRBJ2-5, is DAGVTQSPTHLIKTRGQQVTLRCSPISGHKSVSWYQQVLGQGPQFIFQYYEKEERGRGNFPDRFSARQFPNYSSELNVNALLLGDSALYLCASSVQTSGQETQYFGPGTRLLVL.

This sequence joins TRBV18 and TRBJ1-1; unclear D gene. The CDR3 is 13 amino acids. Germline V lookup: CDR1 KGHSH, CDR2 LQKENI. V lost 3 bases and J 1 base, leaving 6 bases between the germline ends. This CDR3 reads CASSPGKNTEAFF. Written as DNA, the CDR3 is TGTGCCAGCTCACCGGGTAAGAACACTGAAGCTTTCTTT.

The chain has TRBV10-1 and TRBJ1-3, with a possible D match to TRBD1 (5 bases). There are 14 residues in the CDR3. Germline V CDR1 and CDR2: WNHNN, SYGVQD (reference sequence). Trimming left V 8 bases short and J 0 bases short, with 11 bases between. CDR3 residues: CASGNGGSGNTIYF. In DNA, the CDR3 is TGCGCCAGCGGCAATGGGGGCTCTGGAAACACCATATATTTT.

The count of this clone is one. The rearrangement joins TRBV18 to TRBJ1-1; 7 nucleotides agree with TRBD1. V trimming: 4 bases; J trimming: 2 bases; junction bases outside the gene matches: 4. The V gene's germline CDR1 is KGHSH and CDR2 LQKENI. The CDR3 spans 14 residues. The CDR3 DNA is TGTGCCAGCTCACAGGGGGCTGACAACACTGAAGCTTTCTTT. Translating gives CASSQGADNTEAFF. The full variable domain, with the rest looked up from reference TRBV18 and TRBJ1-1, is NAGVMQNPRHLVRRRGQEARLRCSPMKGHSHVYWYRQLPEEGLKFMVYLQKENIIDESGMPKERFSAEFPKEGPSILRIQQVVRGDSAAYFCASSQGADNTEAFFGQGTRLTVV.

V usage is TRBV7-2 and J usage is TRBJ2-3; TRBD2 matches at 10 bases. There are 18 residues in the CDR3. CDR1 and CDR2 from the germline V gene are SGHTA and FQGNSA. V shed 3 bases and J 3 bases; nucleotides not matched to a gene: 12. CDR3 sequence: CASSFLISGGATTDTQYF. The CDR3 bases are TGTGCCAGCAGCTTCCTAATCAGCGGGGGGGCCACAACAGATACGCAGTATTTT.

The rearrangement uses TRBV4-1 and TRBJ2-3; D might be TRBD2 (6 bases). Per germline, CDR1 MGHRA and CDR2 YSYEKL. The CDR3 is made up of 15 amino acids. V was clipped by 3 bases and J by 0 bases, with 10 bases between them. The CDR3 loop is CASSHSGLSTDTQYF. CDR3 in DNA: TGCGCCAGCAGCCACAGCGGACTAAGCACAGATACGCAGTATTTT.

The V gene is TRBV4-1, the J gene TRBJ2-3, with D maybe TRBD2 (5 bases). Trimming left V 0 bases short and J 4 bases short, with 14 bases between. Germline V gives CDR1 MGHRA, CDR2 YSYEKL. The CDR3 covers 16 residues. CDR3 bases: TGCGCCAGCAGCCAAGATGAGGAGTCGAGGGCAGATACGCAGTATTTT. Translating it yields CASSQDEESRADTQYF.

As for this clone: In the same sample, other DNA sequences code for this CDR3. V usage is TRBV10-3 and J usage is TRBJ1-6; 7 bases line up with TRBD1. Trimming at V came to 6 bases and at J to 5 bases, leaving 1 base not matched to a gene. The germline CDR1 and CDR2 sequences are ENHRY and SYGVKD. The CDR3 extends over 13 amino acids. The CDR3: CAISDRDNSPLHF. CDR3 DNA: TGTGCCATCAGCGACAGGGATAATTCACCCCTCCACTTT.